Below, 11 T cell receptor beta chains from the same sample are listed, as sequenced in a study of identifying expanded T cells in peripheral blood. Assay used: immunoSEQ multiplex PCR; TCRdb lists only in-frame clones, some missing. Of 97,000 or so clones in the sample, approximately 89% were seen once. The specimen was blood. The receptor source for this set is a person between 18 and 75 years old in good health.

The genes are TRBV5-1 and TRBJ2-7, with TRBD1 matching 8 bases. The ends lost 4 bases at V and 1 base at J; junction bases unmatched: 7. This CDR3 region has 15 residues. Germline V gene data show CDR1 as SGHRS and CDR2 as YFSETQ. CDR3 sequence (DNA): TGCGCCAGCAGCCTGGGACAGGCGACATCCTACGAGCAGTACTTC. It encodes CASSLGQATSYEQYF.

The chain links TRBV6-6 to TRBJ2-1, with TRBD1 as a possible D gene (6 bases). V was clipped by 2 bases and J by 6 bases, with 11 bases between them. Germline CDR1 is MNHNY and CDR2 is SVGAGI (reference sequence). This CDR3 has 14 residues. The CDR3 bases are TGTGCCAGCAGTTACCGACAGGAGAGCAATGAGCAGTTCTTC. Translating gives CASSYRQESNEQFF.

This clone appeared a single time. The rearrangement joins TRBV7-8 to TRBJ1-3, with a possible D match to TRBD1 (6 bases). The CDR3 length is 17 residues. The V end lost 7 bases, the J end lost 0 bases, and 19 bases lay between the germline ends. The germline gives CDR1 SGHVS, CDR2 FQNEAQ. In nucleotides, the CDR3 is TGTGCCAGCACCCAGGGGATTGACACCTACTCTGGAAACACCATATATTTT. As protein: CASTQGIDTYSGNTIYF.

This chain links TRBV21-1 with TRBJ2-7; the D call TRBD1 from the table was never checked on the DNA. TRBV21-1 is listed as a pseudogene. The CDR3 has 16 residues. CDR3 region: CASSGTRTGVPYEQYF. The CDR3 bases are TGTGCCAGCAGCGGAACCCGGACAGGGGTTCCCTACGAGCAGTACTTC.

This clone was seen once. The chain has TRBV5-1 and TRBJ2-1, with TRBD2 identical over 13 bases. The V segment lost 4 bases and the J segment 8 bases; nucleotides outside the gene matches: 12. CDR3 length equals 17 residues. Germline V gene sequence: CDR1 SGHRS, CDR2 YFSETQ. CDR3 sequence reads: CASSTAWTSGRWDEQFF. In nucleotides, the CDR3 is TGCGCCAGCAGCACCGCGTGGACTAGCGGGAGATGGGATGAGCAGTTCTTC.

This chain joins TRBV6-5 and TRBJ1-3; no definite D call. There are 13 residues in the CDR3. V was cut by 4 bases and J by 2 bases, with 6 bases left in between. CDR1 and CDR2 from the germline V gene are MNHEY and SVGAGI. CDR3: CASSSGAGNTIYF. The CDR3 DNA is TGTGCCAGCAGTTCAGGAGCTGGAAACACCATATATTTT.

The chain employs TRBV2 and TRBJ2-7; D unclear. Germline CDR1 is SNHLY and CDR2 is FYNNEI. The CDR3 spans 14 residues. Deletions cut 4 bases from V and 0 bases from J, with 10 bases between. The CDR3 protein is CASSGTANSYEQYF. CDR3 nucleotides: TGTGCCAGCAGTGGAACGGCTAACTCCTACGAGCAGTACTTC.

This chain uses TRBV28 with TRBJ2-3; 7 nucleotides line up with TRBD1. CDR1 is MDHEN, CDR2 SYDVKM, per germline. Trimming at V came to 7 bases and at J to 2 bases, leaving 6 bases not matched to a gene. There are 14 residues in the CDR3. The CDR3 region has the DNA TGTGCCAGCACGACACAGGGGTTCACAGATACGCAGTATTTT. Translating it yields CASTTQGFTDTQYF.

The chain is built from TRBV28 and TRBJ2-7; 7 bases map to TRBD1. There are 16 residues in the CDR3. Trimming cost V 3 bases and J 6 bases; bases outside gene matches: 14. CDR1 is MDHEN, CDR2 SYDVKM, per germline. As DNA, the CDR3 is TGTGCCAGCAGTTTGCCCGGGACAGCTAGCCTCGGCGAGCAGTACTTC. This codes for CASSLPGTASLGEQYF.

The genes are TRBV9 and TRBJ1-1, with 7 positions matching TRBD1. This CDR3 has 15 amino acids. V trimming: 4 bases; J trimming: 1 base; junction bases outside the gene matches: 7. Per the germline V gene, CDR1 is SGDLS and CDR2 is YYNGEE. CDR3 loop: CASSSSRTGNTEAFF. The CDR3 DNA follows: TGTGCCAGCAGCTCCTCCAGGACAGGGAACACTGAAGCTTTCTTT.

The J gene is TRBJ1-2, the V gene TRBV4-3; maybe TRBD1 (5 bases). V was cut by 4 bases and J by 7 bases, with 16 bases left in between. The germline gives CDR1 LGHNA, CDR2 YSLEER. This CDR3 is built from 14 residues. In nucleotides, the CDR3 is TGCGCCAGCAGCCGCCTGCCGGACAAAATTGGCTACACCTTC. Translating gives CASSRLPDKIGYTF.